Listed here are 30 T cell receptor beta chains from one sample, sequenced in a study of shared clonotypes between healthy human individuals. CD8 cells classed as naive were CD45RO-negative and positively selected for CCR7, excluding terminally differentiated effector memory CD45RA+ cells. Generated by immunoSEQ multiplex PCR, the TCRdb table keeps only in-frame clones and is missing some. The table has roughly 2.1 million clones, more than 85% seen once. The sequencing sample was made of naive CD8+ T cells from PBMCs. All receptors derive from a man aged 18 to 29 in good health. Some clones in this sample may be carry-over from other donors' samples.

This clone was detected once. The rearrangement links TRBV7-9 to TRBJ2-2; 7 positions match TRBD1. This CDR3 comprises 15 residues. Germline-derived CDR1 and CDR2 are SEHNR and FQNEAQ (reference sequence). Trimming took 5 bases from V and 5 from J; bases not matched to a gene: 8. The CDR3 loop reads CASSGRQGGTGELFF. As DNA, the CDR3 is TGTGCCAGCAGCGGGAGACAGGGTGGGACCGGGGAGCTGTTTTTT.

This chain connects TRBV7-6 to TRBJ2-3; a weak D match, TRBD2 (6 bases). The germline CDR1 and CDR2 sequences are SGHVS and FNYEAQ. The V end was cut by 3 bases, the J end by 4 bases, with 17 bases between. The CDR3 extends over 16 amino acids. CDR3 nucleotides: TGTGCCAGCAGCTTCCTCGTCGGGAGTATATCAGATACGCAGTATTTT. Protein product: CASSFLVGSISDTQYF.

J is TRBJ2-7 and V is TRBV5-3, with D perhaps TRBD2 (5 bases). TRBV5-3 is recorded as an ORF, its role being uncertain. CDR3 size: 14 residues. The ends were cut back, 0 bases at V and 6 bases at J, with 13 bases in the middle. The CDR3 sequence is CARSLDRSGIEQYF. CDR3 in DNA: TGTGCCAGAAGCTTGGATCGGTCGGGGATCGAGCAGTACTTC.

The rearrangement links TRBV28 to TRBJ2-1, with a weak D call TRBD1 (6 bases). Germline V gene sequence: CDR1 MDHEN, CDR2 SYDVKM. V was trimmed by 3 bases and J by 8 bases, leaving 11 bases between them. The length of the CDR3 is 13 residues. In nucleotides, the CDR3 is TGTGCCAGCAGTTTTCTCAGGGGTCATGAGCAGTTCTTC. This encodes CASSFLRGHEQFF.

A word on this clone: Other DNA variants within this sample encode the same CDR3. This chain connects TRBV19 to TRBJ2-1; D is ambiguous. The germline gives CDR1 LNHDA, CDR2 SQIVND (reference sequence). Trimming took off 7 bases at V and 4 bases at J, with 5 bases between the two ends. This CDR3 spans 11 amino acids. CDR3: CASTYYNEQFF. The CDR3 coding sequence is TGTGCCAGTACCTATTACAATGAGCAGTTCTTC.

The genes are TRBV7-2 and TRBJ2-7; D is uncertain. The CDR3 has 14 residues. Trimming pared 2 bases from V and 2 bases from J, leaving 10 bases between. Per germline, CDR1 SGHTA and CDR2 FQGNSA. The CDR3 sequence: CASSLFPDAYEQYF. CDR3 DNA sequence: TGTGCCAGCAGCTTATTTCCAGACGCCTACGAGCAGTACTTC. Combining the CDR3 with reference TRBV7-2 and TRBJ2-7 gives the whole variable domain GAGVSQSPSNKVTEKGKDVELRCDPISGHTALYWYRQSLGQGLEFLIYFQGNSAPDKSGLPSDRFSAERTGGSVSTLTIQRTQQEDSAVYLCASSLFPDAYEQYFGPGTRLTVT.

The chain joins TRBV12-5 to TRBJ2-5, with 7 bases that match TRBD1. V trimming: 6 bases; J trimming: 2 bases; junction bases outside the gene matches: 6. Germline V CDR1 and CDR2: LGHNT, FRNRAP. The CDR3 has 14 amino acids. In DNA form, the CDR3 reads TGTGCTAGTGGCGGGGACAGCATTCAAGAGACCCAGTACTTC. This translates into CASGGDSIQETQYF.

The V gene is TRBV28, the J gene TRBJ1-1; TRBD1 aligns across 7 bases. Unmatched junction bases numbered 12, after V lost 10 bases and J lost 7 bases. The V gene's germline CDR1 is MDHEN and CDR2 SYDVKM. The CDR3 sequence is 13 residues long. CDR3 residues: CANRDSRGNEAFF. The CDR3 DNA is TGTGCCAACCGGGACAGCCGGGGAAATGAAGCTTTCTTT. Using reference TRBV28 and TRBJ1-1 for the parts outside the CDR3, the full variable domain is DVKVTQSSRYLVKRTGEKVFLECVQDMDHENMFWYRQDPGLGLRLIYFSYDVKMKEKGDIPEGYSVSREKKERFSLILESASTNQTSMYLCANRDSRGNEAFFGQGTRLTVV.

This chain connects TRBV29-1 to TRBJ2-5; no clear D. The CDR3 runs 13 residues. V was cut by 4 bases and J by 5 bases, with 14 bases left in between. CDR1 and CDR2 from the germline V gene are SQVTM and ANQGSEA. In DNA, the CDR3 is TGCAGCGTTGTCTGGGAACCTCGGGAGACCCAGTACTTC. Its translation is CSVVWEPRETQYF.

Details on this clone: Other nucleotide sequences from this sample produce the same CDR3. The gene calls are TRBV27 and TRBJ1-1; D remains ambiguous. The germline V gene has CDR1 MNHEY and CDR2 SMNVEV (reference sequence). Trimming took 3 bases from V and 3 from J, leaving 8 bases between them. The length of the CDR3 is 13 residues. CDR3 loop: CASSLSSDTEAFF. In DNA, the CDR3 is TGTGCCAGCAGTTTGTCAAGTGACACTGAAGCTTTCTTT.

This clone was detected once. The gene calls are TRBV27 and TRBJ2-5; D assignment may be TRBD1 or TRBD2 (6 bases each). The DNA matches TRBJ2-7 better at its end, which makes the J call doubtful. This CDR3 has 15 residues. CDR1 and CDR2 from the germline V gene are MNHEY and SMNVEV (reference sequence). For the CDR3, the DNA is TGTGCCAGCAGTCCCCGCGGAGGGGGGTCCTACGAGCAGTACTTC. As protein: CASSPRGGGSYEQYF.

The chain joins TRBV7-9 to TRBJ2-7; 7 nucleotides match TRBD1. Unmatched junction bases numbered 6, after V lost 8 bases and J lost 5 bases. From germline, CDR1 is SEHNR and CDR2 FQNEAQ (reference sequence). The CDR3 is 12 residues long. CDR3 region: CASGVTGDEQYF. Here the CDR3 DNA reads TGTGCCAGCGGAGTAACAGGGGACGAGCAGTACTTC.

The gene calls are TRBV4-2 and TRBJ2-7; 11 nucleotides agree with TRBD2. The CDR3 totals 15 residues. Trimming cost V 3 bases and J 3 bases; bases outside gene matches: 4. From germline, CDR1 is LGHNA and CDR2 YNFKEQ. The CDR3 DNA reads TGTGCCAGCAGCCAGGGACTAGCGGAAATCTACGAGCAGTACTTC. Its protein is CASSQGLAEIYEQYF.

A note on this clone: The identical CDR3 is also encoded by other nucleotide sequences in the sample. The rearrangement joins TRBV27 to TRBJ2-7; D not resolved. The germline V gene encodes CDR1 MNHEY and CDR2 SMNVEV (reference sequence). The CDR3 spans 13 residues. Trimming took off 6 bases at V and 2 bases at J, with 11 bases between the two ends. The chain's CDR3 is CASSLGPTYEQYF. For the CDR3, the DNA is TGTGCCAGCAGCCTCGGGCCTACCTACGAGCAGTACTTC.

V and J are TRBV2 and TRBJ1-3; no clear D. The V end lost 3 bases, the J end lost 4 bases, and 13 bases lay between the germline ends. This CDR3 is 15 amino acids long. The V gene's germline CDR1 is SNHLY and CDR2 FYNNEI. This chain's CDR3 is CASSEDLFPGNTIYF. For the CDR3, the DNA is TGTGCCAGCAGTGAGGACCTCTTCCCAGGAAACACCATATATTTT.

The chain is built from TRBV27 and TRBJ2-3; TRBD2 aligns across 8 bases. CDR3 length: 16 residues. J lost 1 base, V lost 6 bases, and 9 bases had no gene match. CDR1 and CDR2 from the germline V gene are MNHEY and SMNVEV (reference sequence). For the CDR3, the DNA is TGTGCCAGCAGCCTATCCGGGACTAGAGGCACAGATACGCAGTATTTT. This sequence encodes CASSLSGTRGTDTQYF.

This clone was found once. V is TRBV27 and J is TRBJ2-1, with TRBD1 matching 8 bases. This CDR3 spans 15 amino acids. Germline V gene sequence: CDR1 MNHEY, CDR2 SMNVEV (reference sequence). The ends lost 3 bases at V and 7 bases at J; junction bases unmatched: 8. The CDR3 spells CASSLDRATANEQFF. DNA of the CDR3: TGTGCCAGCAGTTTGGACAGGGCCACGGCTAATGAGCAGTTCTTC.

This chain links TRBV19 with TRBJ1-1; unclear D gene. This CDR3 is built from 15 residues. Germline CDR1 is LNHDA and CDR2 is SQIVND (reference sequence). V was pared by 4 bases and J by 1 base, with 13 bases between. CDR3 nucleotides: TGTGCCAGTAGTACCGACTTCGGCACGAACACTGAAGCTTTCTTT. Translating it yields CASSTDFGTNTEAFF.

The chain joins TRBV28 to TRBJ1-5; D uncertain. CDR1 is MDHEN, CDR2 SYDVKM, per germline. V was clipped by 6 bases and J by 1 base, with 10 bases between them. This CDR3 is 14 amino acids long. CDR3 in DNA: TGTGCCAGCAGGTATACGGTAAGCAATCAGCCCCAGCATTTT. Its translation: CASRYTVSNQPQHF.

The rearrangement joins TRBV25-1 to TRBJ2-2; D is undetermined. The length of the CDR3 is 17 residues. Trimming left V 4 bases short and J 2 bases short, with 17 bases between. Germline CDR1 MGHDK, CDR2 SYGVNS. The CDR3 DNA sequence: TGTGCCAGCAGTGCCTCCCCTATACTACTAAACACCGGGGAGCTGTTTTTT. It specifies CASSASPILLNTGELFF.

DNA for the CDR3: TGCGCCAGCAGCCAAGATACTAGCGGGGACACAACCGGGGAGCTGTTTTTT. Its translation: CASSQDTSGDTTGELFF. The chain joins TRBV4-3 to TRBJ2-2; 10 bases align to TRBD2. The CDR3 spans 17 residues. Germline CDR1 LGHNA, CDR2 YSLEER. Trimming cost V 0 bases and J 5 bases; bases outside gene matches: 6.

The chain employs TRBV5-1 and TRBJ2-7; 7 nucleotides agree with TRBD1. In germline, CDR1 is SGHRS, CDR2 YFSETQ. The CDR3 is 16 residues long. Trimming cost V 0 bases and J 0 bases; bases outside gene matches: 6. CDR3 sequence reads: CASSLAKGDSSYEQYF. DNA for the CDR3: TGCGCCAGCAGCTTGGCTAAAGGGGACAGCTCCTACGAGCAGTACTTC.

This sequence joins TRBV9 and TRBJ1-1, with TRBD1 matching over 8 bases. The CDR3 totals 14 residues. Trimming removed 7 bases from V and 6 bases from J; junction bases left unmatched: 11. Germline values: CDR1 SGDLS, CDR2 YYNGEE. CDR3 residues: CASGTGTAGSEAFF. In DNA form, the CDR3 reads TGTGCCAGCGGGACAGGCACCGCCGGATCTGAAGCTTTCTTT.

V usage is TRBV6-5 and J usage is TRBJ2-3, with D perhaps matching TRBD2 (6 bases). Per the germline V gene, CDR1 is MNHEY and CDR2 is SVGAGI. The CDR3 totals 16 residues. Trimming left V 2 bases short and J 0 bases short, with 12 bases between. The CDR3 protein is CASSYRPGVSTDTQYF. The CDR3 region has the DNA TGTGCCAGCAGTTACCGGCCGGGGGTGAGCACAGATACGCAGTATTTT.

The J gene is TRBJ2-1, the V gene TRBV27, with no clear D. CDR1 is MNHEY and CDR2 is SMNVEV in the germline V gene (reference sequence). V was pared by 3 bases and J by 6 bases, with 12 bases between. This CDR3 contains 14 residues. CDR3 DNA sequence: TGTGCCAGCAGTTTTTATTCCCGATTCAATGAGCAGTTCTTC. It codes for CASSFYSRFNEQFF.

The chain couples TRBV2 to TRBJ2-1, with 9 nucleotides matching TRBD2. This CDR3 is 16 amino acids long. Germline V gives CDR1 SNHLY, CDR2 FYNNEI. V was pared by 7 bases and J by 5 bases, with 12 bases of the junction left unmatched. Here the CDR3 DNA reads TGTGCCAGCAACCGTCCGGGACTAGCCGCAAACAATGAGCAGTTCTTC. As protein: CASNRPGLAANNEQFF.

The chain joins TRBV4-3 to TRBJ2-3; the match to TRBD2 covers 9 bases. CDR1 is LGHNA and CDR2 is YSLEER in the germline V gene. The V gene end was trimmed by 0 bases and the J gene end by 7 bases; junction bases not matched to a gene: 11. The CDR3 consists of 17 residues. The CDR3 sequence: CASSQDEIAGEENTQYF. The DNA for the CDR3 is TGCGCCAGCAGCCAAGATGAGATAGCGGGAGAGGAAAATACGCAGTATTTT.

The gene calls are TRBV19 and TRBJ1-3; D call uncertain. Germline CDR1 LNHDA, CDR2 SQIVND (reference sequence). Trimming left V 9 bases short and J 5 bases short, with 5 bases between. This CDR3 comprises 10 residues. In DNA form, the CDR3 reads TGTGCCAGGAATAGAAACACCATATATTTT. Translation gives CARNRNTIYF.

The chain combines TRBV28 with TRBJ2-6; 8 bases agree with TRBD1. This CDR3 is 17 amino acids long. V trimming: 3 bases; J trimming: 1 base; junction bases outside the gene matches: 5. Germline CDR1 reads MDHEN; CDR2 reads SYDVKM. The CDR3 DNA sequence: TGTGCCAGCAGTTTTAGGACAGGGTATTCTGGGGCCAACGTCCTGACTTTC. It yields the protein CASSFRTGYSGANVLTF.

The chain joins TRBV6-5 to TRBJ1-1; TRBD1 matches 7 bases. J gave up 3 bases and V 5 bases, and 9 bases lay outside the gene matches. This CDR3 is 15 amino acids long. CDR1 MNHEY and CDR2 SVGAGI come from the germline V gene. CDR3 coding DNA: TGTGCCAGCAGTCCCCCGACAGGGCCGGACACTGAAGCTTTCTTT. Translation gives CASSPPTGPDTEAFF.